This T cell receptor beta chain comes out of a study of radiotherapy plus CTLA-4 blockade in lung cancer. Study observations and caveats: Peripheral blood showed expansion of tumor-derived TCR clones after radiotherapy and ipilimumab. Best predicting response, reportedly, were early blood T cell clone dynamics, with interferon-beta.

The CDR3 consists of 16 residues. Germline-derived CDR1 and CDR2 are LNHDA and SQIVND (reference sequence). V lost 6 bases, J lost 3 bases, and 8 bases stayed unmatched. Ipilimumab CTLA-4 blockade and focal radiation were given to patients with chemo-refractory metastatic non-small-cell lung cancer. Assay used: immunoSEQ multiplex PCR; TCRdb lists only in-frame clones, some missing. In the table there are over 35,000 clones, more than 70% of which are singletons. About this clone itself: Its matching antigen is unknown.

The sample consisted of peripheral blood, taken from a patient treated with radiotherapy plus ipilimumab. The chain recombines TRBV19 with TRBJ2-7; TRBD2 matches 13 bases. The TCR originated in a human donor with non-small cell lung cancer whose response to radiotherapy plus ipilimumab could not be evaluated. CDR3 sequence reads: CASSTLGLAGFYEQYF. CDR3 in DNA: TGTGCCAGTAGCACTCTGGGACTAGCGGGATTCTACGAGCAGTACTTC.